The 10 T cell receptor beta chains presented below share a single source sample, sequenced in a study of CD8+ T cells in alopecia areata. RNA extraction and reverse transcription yielded cDNA as sequencing template. Assay used: immunoSEQ multiplex PCR; TCRdb lists only in-frame clones, some missing. The table has about 270,000 clones, 60% seen once; the top ten hold 0.9% to 0.95%. This sample's treatment: oral pan-JAK inhibitor, 5-10 mg twice daily. Sequencing used CD4+ T cells sorted from blood, obtained at roughly week 53, from a patient treated with tofacitinib. The receptors shown here come from a human donor with alopecia areata.

The CDR3 nucleotides are TGTGCCACCAGCGGAGCCGCCGGGACATGGGTATCCGGGGAGCTGTTTTTT. This encodes CATSGAAGTWVSGELFF. This chain connects TRBV15 to TRBJ2-2; D is possibly TRBD1 (6 bases). The V and J ends lost 5 bases and 6 bases respectively, with 22 bases between them. The germline V gene has CDR1 LNHNV and CDR2 YYDKDF (reference sequence). The CDR3 spans 17 residues.

This chain joins TRBV10-3 and TRBJ2-5; a possible D gene is TRBD2 (6 bases). This CDR3 is 13 amino acids long. The germline V gene encodes CDR1 ENHRY and CDR2 SYGVKD. V lost 7 bases to trimming and J lost 1 base, with 10 bases between them. DNA of the CDR3: TGTGCCATCACCCGGGGAGGCCAAGAGACCCAGTACTTC. Encoded protein: CAITRGGQETQYF.

This sequence joins TRBV7-9 and TRBJ2-2; D unclear. The germline V gene encodes CDR1 SEHNR and CDR2 FQNEAQ (reference sequence). The germline V and J ends were trimmed by 6 bases and 11 bases, with 7 bases remaining between them. The CDR3 length is 10 residues. DNA for the CDR3: TGTGCCAGCAGTGGCCCCGAGCTGTTTTTT. This encodes CASSGPELFF. The variable domain in full, completed from reference TRBV7-9 and TRBJ2-2, reads DTGVSQNPRHKITKRGQNVTFRCDPISEHNRLYWYRQTLGQGPEFLTYFQNEAQLEKSRLLSDRFSAERPKGSFSTLEIQRTEQGDSAMYLCASSGPELFFGEGSRLTVL.

The V gene is TRBV6-5, the J gene TRBJ1-2; D possibly corresponds to TRBD1 (6 bases). Germline-derived CDR1 and CDR2 are MNHEY and SVGAGI. The CDR3 totals 14 residues. Trimming shortened V by 8 bases and J by 2 bases, and 15 bases separated the two germline ends. CDR3 amino acids: CASGSDRRNYGYTF. The CDR3 nucleotides are TGTGCCAGCGGGTCCGACAGGAGGAACTATGGCTACACCTTC.

This clone occurred a few times. In DNA, the CDR3 is TGTGCCAGCAACCTAGTTATTGGGGGAAAGCAGTTCTTC. This translates into CASNLVIGGKQFF. The chain carries TRBV6-5 and TRBJ2-1; D tentatively fits TRBD1 or TRBD2 (5 bases each). Looked up from germline, CDR1 is MNHEY and CDR2 is SVGAGI. This CDR3 is 13 amino acids long. Trimming stripped 7 bases from V and 11 bases from J, with 18 bases between.

The rearrangement links TRBV7-8 to TRBJ1-2; no reliable D call. CDR1 and CDR2 (germline): SGHVS, FQNEAQ. Trimming stripped 1 base from V and 2 bases from J, with 14 bases between. The length of the CDR3 is 16 residues. CDR3 in amino acids: CASSLGFEGRNYGYTF. The DNA for the CDR3 is TGTGCCAGCAGCTTAGGGTTTGAGGGTCGGAACTATGGCTACACCTTC.

This clone was counted a few times. V gene TRBV6-5 combines with J gene TRBJ1-6; the D gene is possibly TRBD1 (6 bases). Germline assignment: CDR1 MNHEY and CDR2 SVGAGI. V lost 6 bases and J lost 8, with 17 bases in between. This CDR3 spans 15 amino acids. CDR3 sequence: CASRTTGPLDSPLHF. The CDR3 DNA sequence: TGTGCCAGCAGGACGACAGGACCCTTGGATTCACCCCTCCACTTT.

V is TRBV4-2 and J is TRBJ2-5; 8 bases fit TRBD1. V shed 6 bases, J shed 4 bases, and the junction held 7 bases outside the gene matches. Germline CDR1 and CDR2: LGHNA and YNFKEQ. The CDR3 runs 14 residues. CDR3 sequence (DNA): TGTGCCAGCAGTGCCAGGGGGCGTCTAGAGACCCAGTACTTC. Residues: CASSARGRLETQYF.

This clone was seen more than once but under ten times. Other DNA variants within this sample encode the same CDR3. The chain couples TRBV30 to TRBJ2-7; D is ambiguous. This CDR3 has 14 residues. V was pared by 0 bases and J by 1 base, with 10 bases between. From germline, CDR1 is GTSNPN and CDR2 SVGIG (reference sequence). The CDR3 DNA is TGTGCCTGGAGTGTACTGGGCAGATCCTACGAGCAGTACTTC. This translates into CAWSVLGRSYEQYF.

This clone was counted a few times. Other DNA sequences from this sample encode an identical CDR3 as well. The chain uses TRBV2 and TRBJ1-5; unclear D gene. The CDR3 sequence is 12 residues long. In germline, CDR1 is SNHLY, CDR2 FYNNEI. Trimming removed 6 bases at V and 0 bases at J, with 3 bases between. CDR3 bases: TGTGCCAGCAGGGATAGCAATCAGCCCCAGCATTTT. It translates to CASRDSNQPQHF. Variable domain in full (rest from reference TRBV2 and TRBJ1-5): EPEVTQTPSHQVTQMGQEVILRCVPISNHLYFYWYRQILGQKVEFLVSFYNNEISEKSEIFDDQFSVERPDGSNFTLKIRSTKLEDSAMYFCASRDSNQPQHFGDGTRLSIL.